The present entry profiles one T cell receptor (beta chain) with its context. Its antigen is currently unknown. These data come from a study of T cell responses to AZD1222 COVID-19 vaccine. Study-wide context: Pooling was applied to second doses at about 4 or about 12 weeks. Overall study findings and caveats: Most donors were white British, females outnumbered males, and clonal diversity was possibly underestimated. Just five or six AZD1222 recipients tested seropositive at baseline. The breadth and depth of Spike-specific TCRs increased once two AZD1222 doses had been given.

The repertoire was sequenced with immunoSEQ multiplex PCR; TCRdb's copy has only in-frame clones and lacks some. The sample lists over 150,000 clones, 88% occurring once. This CDR3 is built from 13 residues. Per the germline V gene, CDR1 is SGHNT and CDR2 is YYREEE (reference sequence). The V segment lost 4 bases and the J segment 4 bases; nucleotides outside the gene matches: 4. The clonotype comes from an adult in good health. The sequenced sample was peripheral blood, obtained on day 0 of AZD1222 vaccination. V usage is TRBV5-4 and J usage is TRBJ1-2; TRBD1 aligns across 7 bases. CDR3 region: CASSDDRAYGYTF. The CDR3 nucleotides are TGTGCCAGCAGCGACGACAGGGCCTATGGCTACACCTTC.